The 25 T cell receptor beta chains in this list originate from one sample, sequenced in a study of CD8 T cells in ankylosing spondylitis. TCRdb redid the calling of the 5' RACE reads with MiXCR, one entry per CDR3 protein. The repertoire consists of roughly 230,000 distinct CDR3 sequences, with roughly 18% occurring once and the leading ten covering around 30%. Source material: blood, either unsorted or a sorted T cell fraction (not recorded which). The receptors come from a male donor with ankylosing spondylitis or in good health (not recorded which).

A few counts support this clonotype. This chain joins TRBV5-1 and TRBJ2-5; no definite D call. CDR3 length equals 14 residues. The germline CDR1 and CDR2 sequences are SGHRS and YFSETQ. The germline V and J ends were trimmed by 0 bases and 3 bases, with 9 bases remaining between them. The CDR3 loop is CASSLATFEETQYF. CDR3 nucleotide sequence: TGCGCCAGCAGCTTGGCCACCTTTGAAGAGACCCAGTACTTC.

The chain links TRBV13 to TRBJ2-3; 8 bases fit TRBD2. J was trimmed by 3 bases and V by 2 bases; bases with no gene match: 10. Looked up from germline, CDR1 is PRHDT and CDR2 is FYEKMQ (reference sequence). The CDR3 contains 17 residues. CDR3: CASSLLAREGKTDTQYF. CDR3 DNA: TGTGCCAGCAGCTTACTTGCCCGGGAGGGTAAAACAGATACGCAGTATTTT.

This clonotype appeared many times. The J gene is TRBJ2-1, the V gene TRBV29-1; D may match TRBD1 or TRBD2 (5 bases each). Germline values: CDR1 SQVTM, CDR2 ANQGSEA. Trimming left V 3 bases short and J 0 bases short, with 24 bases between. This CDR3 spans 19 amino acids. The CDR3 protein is CSVDLPGTQRINSYNEQFF. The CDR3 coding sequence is TGCAGCGTTGATTTACCCGGGACCCAACGGATTAACTCCTACAATGAGCAGTTCTTC.

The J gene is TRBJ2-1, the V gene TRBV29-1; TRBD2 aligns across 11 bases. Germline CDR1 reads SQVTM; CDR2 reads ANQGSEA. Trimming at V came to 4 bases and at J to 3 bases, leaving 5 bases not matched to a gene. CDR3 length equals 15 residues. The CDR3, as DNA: TGCAGCGTTGTTTCCGGGACTAGCGGCTACAATGAGCAGTTCTTC. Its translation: CSVVSGTSGYNEQFF.

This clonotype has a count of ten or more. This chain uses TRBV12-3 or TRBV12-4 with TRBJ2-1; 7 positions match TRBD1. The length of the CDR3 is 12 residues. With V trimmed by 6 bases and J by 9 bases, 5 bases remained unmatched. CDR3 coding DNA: TGTGCCAGCAGGGAACAGGGGACTGAGCAGTTCTTC. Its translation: CASREQGTEQFF.

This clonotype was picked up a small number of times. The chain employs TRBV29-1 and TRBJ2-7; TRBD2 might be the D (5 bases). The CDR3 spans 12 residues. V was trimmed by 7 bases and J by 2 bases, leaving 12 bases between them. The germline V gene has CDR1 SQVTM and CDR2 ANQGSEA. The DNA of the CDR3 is TGCAGCGGGTGGAGAGGGCCCTACGAGCAGTACTTC. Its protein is CSGWRGPYEQYF.

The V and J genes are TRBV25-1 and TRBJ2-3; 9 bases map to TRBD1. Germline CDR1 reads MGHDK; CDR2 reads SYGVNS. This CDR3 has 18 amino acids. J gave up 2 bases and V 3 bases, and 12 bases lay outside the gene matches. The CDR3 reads CASSDLGQGHYNTDTQYF. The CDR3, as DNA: TGTGCCAGCAGTGACCTGGGACAGGGCCATTACAACACAGATACGCAGTATTTT.

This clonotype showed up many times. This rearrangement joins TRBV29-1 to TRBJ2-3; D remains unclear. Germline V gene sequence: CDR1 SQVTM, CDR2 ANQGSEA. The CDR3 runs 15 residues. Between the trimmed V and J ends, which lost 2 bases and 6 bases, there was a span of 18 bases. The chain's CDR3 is CSVESGLDVADTQYF. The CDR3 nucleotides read TGCAGCGTTGAATCCGGGCTAGATGTTGCTGATACGCAGTATTTT.

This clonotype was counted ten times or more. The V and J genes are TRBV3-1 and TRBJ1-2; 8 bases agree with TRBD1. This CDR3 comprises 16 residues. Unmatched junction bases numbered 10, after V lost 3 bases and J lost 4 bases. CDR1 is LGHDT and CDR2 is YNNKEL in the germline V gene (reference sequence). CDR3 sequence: CASSQALDRAVYGYTF. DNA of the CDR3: TGTGCCAGCAGCCAGGCTTTGGACAGGGCCGTCTATGGCTACACCTTC.

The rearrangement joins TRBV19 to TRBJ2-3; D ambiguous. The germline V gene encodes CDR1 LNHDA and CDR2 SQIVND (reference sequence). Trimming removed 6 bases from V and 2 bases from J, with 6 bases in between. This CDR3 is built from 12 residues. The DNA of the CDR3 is TGTGCCAGTAGCACTAACACAGATACGCAGTATTTT. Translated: CASSTNTDTQYF.

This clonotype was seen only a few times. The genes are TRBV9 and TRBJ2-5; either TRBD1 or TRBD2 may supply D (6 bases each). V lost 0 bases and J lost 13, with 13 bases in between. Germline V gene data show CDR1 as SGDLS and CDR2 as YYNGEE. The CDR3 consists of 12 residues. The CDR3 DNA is TGTGCCAGCAGCGTAGAGGGGGAGGCACCGTACTTC. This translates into CASSVEGEAPYF.

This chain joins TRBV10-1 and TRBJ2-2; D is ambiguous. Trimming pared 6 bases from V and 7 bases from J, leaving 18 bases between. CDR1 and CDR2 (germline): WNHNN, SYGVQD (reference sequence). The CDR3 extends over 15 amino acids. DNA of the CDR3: TGCGCCAGCAGGGGGTACCAGGATAGGTTCGGGGAGCTGTTTTTT. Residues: CASRGYQDRFGELFF.

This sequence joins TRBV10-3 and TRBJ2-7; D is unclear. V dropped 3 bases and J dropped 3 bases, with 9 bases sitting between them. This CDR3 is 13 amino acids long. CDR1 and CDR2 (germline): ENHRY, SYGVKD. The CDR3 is CAISDELYYEQYF. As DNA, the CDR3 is TGTGCCATCAGTGACGAACTGTACTACGAGCAGTACTTC.

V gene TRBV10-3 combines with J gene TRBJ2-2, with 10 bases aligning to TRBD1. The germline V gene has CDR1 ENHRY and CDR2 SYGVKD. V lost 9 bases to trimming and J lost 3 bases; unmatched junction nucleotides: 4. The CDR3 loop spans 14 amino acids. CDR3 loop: CAITGTGDTGELFF. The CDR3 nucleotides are TGTGCCATTACGGGGACAGGGGACACCGGGGAGCTGTTTTTT.

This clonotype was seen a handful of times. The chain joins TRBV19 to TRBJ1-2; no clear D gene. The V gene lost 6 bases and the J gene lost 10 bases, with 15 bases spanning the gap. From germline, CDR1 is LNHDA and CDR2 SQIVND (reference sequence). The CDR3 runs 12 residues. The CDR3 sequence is CASSTGIVDYTF. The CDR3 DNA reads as TGTGCCAGTAGCACCGGGATTGTGGACTACACCTTC.

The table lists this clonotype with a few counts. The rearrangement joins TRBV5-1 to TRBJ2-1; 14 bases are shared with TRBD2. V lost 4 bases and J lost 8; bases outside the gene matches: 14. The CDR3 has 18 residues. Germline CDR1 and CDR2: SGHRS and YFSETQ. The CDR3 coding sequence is TGCGCCAGCAGCCTGACTAGCGGGAGGGTGTTAGGGGATCATGAGCAGTTCTTC. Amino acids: CASSLTSGRVLGDHEQFF.

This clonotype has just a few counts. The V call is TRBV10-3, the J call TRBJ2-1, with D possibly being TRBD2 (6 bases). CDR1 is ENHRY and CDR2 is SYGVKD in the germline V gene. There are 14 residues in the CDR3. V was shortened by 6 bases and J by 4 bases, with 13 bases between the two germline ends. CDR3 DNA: TGTGCCATCAGAGAGGGCGGGAATTACAATGAGCAGTTCTTC. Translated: CAIREGGNYNEQFF.

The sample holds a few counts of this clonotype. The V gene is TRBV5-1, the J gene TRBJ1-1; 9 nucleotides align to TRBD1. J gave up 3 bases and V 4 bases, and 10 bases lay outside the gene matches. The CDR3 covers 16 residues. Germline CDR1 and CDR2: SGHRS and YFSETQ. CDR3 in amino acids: CASSPRQGGYDTEAFF. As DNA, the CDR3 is TGCGCCAGCAGCCCCCGACAGGGGGGATATGACACTGAAGCTTTCTTT.

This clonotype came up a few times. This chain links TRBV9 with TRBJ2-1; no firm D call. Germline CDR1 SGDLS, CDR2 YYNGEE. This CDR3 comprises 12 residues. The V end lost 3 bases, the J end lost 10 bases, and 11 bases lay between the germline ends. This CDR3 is CASSAGSDEQFF. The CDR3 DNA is TGTGCCAGCAGCGCAGGCTCGGACGAGCAGTTCTTC. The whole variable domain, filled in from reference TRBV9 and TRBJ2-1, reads DSGVTQTPKHLITATGQRVTLRCSPRSGDLSVYWYQQSLDQGLQFLIQYYNGEERAKGNILERFSAQQFPDLHSELNLSSLELGDSALYFCASSAGSDEQFFGPGTRLTVL.

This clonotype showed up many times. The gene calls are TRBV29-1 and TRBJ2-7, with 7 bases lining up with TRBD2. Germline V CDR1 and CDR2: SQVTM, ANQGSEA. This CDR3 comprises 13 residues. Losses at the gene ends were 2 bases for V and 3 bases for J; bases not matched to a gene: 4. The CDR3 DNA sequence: TGCAGCGTTGAACCAGCGGGAATCTACGAGCAGTACTTC. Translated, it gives CSVEPAGIYEQYF.

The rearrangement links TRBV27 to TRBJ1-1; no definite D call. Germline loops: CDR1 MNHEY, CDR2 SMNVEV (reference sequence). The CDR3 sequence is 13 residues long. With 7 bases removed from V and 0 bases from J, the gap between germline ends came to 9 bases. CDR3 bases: TGTGCCAGCACCGCCTTTTTGAACACTGAAGCTTTCTTT. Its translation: CASTAFLNTEAFF.

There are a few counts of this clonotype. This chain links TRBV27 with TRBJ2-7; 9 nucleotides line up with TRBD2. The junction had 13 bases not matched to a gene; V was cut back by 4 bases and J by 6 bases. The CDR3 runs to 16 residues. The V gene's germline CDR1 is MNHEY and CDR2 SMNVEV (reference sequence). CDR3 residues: CASSSSGTSWVGEQYF. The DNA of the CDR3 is TGTGCCAGCAGTTCATCCGGGACTAGCTGGGTTGGCGAGCAGTACTTC.

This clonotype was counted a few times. CDR3 DNA: TGTGCCAGCAGTTTAAGAGGGAGAGGTTACGAGCAGTACTTC. Protein: CASSLRGRGYEQYF. The V gene is TRBV12-3 or TRBV12-4, the J gene TRBJ2-7, with D possibly TRBD2 on 5 matching bases. The CDR3 has 14 residues. V lost 2 bases and J lost 4, with 12 bases in between.

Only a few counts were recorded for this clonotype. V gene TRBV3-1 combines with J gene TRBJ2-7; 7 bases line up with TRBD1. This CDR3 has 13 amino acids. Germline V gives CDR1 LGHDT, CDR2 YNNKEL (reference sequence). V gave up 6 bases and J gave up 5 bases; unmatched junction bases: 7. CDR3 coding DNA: TGTGCCAGCAGACCGACAGGGCTGGACGAGCAGTACTTC. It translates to CASRPTGLDEQYF.

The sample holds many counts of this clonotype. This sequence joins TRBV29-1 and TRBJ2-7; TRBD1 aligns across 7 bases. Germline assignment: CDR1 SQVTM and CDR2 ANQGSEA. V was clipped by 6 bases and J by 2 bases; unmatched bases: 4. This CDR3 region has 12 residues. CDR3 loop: CSVRDSPYEQYF. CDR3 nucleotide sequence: TGCAGCGTGAGGGACAGTCCCTACGAGCAGTACTTC.